This T cell receptor beta chain was captured by sequencing in a study of blood T cell repertoires in COVID-19. About the research overall: The United States, Italy and Spain were the sources of the acute and convalescent COVID-19 samples. In each case, the material was cDNA or gDNA derived from T cells, B-cell-depleted T cells, or PBMCs.

Original methodology: By means of reference gene primer amplification, nucleated cell counts were estimated. Sequencing was performed with immunoSEQ multiplex PCR; in TCRdb, only in-frame clones are kept and a portion is missing. Clone size and V and J calls were adopted from that table, with D and trimming inferred from the DNA. The repertoire consists of 200,000 to 300,000 clones, with around 84% occurring once and the leading ten covering about 2.3%. CDR1 and CDR2 (germline): SGHTA, FQGNSA. After removal of 7 bases from V and 8 bases from J, the junction contained 9 bases not matched to a gene. The CDR3 covers 14 residues. The sample holds a few counts of this clone.

The rearrangement joins TRBV7-2 to TRBJ2-4, with 9 bases aligning to TRBD2. Sequenced input: peripheral blood. The clonotype originates from a man between 35 and 55 years old who had recovered from COVID-19. CDR3 sequence: CASKPLGLADIQYF. The CDR3 DNA reads as TGTGCCAGCAAACCTTTGGGACTAGCAGACATTCAGTACTTC. Full variable domain (outside the CDR3, taken from reference TRBV7-2 and TRBJ2-4): GAGVSQSPSNKVTEKGKDVELRCDPISGHTALYWYRQSLGQGLEFLIYFQGNSAPDKSGLPSDRFSAERTGGSVSTLTIQRTQQEDSAVYLCASKPLGLADIQYFGAGTRLSVL.